This T cell receptor beta chain was recovered during a study of cytomegalovirus exposure and HLA in healthy donors. Germline assignment: CDR1 SGHTA and CDR2 FQGNSA. The CDR3 loop spans 14 amino acids. The V end lost 4 bases, the J end lost 3 bases, and 12 bases lay between the germline ends. As for the donors, each was a healthy bone marrow donor. This clone has just one count. The antigen remains unidentified. 13 Jbeta primers and 60 Vbeta primers were used for the PCR. TCRdb keeps only in-frame clones here, not all; method: immunoSEQ multiplex PCR. The sample holds around 120,000 clones, roughly 77% seen once. Points from the study as a whole: The study put under 200 TCR beta chains on its list as cytomegalovirus-associated. Data from an earlier analysis indicated that most TCR beta V segments were productive either about 87% or about 30% of the time.

The TCR sequence derives from a man aged 45-60 years in good health and CMV-seropositive. The sequenced sample consisted of PBMCs. The rearrangement links TRBV7-2 to TRBJ2-5, with D tentatively TRBD2 (6 bases). DNA of the CDR3: TGTGCCAGCAGCTGCTCAGGAGGGGAAGAGACCCAGTACTTC. It specifies CASSCSGGEETQYF.